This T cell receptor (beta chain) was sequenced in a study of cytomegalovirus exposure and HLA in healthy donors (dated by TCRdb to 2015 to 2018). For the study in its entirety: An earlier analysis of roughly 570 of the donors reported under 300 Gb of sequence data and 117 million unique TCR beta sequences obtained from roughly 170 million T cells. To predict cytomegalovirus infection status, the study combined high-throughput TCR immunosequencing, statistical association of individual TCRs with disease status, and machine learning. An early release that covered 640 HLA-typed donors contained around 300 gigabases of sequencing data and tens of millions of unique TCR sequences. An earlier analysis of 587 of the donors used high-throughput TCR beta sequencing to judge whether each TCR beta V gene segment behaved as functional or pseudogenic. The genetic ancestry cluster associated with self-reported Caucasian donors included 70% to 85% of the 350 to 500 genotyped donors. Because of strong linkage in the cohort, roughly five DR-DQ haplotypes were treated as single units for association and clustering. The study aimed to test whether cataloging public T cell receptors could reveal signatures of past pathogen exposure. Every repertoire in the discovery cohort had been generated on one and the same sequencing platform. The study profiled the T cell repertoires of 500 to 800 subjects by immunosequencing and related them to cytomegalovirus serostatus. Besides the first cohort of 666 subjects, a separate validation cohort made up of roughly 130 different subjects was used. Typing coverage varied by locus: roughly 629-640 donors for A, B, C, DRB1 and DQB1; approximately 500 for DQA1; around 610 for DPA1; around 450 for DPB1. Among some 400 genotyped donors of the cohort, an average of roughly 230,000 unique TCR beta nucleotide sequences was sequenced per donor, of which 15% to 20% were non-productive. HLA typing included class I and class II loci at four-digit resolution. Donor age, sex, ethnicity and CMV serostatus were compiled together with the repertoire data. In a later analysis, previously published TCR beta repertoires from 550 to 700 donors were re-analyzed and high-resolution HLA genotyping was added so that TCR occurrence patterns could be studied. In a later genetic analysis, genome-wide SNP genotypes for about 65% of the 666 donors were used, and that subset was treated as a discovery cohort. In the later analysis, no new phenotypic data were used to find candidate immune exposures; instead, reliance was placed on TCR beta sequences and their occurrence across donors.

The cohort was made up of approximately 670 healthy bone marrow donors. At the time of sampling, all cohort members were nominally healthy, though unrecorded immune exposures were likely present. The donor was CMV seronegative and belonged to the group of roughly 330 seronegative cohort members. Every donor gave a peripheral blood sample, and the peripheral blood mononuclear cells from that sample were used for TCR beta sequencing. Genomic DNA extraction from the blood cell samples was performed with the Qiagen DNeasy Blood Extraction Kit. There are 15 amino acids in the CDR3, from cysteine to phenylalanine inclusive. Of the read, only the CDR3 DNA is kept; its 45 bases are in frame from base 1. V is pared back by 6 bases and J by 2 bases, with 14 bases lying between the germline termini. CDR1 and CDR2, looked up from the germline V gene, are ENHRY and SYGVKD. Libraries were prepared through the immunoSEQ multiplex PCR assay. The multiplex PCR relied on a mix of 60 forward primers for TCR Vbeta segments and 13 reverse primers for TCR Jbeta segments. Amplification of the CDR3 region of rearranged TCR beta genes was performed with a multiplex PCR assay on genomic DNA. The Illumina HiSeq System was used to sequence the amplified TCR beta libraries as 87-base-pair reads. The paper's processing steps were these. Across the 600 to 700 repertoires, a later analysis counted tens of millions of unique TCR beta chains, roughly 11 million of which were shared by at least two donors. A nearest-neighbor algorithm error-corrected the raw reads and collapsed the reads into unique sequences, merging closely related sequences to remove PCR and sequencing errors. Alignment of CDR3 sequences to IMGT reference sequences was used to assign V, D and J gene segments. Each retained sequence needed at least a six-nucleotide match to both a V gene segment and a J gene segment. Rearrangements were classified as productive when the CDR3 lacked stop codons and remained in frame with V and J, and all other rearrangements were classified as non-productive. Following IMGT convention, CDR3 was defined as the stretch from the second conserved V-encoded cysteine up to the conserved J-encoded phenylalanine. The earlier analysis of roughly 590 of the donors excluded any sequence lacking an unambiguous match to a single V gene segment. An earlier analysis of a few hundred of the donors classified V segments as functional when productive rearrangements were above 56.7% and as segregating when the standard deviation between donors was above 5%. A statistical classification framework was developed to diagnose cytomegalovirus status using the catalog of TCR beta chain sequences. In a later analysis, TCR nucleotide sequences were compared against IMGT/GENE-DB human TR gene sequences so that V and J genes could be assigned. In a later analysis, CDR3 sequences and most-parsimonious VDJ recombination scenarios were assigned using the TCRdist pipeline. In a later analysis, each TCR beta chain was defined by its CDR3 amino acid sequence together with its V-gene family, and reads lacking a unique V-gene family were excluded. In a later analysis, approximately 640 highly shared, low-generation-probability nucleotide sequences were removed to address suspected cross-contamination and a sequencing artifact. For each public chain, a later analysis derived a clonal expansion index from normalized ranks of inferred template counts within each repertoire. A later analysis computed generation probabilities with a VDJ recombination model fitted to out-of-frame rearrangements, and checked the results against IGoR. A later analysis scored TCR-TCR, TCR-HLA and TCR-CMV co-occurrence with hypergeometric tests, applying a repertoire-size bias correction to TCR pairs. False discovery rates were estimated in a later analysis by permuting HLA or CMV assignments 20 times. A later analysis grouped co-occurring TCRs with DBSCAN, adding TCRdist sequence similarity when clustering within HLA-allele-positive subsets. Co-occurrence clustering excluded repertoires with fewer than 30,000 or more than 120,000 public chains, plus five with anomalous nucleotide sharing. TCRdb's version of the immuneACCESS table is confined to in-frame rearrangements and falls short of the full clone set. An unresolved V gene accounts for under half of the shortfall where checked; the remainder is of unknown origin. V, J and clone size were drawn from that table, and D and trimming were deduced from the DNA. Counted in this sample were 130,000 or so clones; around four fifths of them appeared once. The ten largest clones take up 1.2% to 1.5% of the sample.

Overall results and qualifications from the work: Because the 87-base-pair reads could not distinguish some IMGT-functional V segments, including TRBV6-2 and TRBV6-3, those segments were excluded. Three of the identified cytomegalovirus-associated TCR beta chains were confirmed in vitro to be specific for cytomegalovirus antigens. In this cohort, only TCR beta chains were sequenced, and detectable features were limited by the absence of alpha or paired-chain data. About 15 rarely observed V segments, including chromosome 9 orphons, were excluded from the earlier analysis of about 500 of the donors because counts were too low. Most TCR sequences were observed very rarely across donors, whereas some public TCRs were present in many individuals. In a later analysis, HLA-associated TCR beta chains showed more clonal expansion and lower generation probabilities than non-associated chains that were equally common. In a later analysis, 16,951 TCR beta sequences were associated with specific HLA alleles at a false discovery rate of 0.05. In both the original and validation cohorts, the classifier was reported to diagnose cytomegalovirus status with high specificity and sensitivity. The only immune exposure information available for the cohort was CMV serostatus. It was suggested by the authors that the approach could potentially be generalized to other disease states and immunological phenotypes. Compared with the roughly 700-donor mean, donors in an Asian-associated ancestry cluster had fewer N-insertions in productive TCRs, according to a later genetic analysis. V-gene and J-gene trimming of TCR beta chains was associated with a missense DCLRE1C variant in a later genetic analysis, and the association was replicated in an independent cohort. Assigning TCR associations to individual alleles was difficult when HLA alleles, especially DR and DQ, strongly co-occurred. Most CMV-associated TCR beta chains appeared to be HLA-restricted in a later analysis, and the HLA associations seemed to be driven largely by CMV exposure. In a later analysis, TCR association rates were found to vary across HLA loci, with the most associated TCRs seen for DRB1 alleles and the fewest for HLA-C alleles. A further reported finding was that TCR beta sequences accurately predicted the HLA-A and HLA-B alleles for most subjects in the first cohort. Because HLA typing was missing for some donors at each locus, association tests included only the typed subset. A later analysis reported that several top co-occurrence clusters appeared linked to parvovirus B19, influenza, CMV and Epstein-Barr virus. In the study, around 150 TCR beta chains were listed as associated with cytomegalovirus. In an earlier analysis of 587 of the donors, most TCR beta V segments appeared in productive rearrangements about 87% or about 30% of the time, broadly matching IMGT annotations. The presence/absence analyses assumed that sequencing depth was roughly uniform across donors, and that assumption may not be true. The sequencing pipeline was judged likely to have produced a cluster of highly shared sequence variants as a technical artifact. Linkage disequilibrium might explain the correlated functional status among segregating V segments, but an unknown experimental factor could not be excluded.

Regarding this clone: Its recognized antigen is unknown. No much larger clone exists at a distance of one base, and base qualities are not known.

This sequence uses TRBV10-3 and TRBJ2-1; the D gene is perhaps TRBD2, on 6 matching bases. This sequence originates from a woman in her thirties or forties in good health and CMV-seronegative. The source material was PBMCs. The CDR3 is CAIRRDAEAYNEQFF. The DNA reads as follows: TGTGCCATCAGGCGGGATGCCGAGGCCTACAATGAGCAGTTCTTC.